Each of the 20 T cell receptor beta chains below was sequenced from the same sample in a study of STAT5B mutations in CD4+ large granular lymphocyte leukemia. Clones were read by immunoSEQ multiplex PCR, and TCRdb kept only the in-frame ones, dropping some. The sample lists approximately 30,000 clones; 85% to 90% were seen once. Sequencing was performed on CD4+ T cells from blood buffy coats. The source is a human donor in good health.

V usage is TRBV28 and J usage is TRBJ1-2; D gene ambiguous. V lost 2 bases and J lost 2, with 6 bases in between. The CDR3 length is 13 residues. Germline V lookup: CDR1 MDHEN, CDR2 SYDVKM. Here the CDR3 DNA reads TGTGCCAGCAGTTTAGGGCAGAACTATGGCTACACCTTC. Translated, it gives CASSLGQNYGYTF.

This clone was detected only once. The chain employs TRBV10-3 and TRBJ2-3; D unclear. V lost 4 bases and J lost 0, with 14 bases in between. The CDR3 spans 16 residues. From germline, CDR1 is ENHRY and CDR2 SYGVKD. In DNA, the CDR3 is TGTGCCATCAGTGGGGTATGGACCCATAGCACAGATACGCAGTATTTT. Its protein product is CAISGVWTHSTDTQYF.

This chain links TRBV15 with TRBJ2-7; 8 nucleotides match TRBD2. CDR1 and CDR2 (germline): LNHNV, YYDKDF (reference sequence). The CDR3 loop spans 15 amino acids. Trimming at V came to 2 bases and at J to 2 bases, leaving 5 bases not matched to a gene. CDR3 loop: CATSRLAGKTYEQYF. CDR3 bases: TGTGCCACCAGCAGATTAGCGGGGAAAACCTACGAGCAGTACTTC.

The J gene is TRBJ2-5, the V gene TRBV30; TRBD2 matches 9 bases. This CDR3 has 12 amino acids. Germline CDR1 reads GTSNPN; CDR2 reads SVGIG (reference sequence). Trimming at V came to 4 bases and at J to 4 bases, leaving 1 base not matched to a gene. The CDR3 coding sequence is TGTGCCTGGAAAGCGGGGGGAGAGACCCAGTACTTC. Translating it yields CAWKAGGETQYF.

The V gene is TRBV19, the J gene TRBJ1-5; D unclear. CDR1 and CDR2 from the germline V gene are LNHDA and SQIVND (reference sequence). V lost 8 bases to trimming and J lost 4 bases, with 15 bases between them. The CDR3 is made up of 14 amino acids. In DNA form, the CDR3 reads TGTGCCAGTGGGTGGGCCAAGCTAAATCAGCCCCAGCATTTT. Its protein is CASGWAKLNQPQHF.

The rearrangement uses TRBV20-1 and TRBJ2-1, with D maybe TRBD1 (6 bases). The germline V gene encodes CDR1 DFQATT and CDR2 SNEGSKA (reference sequence). The CDR3 covers 10 residues. Deletions cut 6 bases from V and 9 bases from J, with 9 bases between. In DNA form, the CDR3 reads TGCAGTGCCCGAGGGGGTGAGCAGTTCTTC. It specifies CSARGGEQFF.

This chain joins TRBV11-3 and TRBJ2-2; possibly TRBD1 for D (6 bases). The CDR3 spans 14 residues. Trimming took off 4 bases at V and 4 bases at J, with 10 bases between the two ends. Looked up from germline, CDR1 is SGHNT and CDR2 is YENEEA. The CDR3 DNA is TGTGCCAGCAGCTCAGACAGGCTCACCGGGGAGCTGTTTTTT. This encodes CASSSDRLTGELFF.

This chain joins TRBV6-1 and TRBJ1-1; D unresolved. Germline V gene data show CDR1 as MNHNS and CDR2 as SASEGT. CDR3 length: 12 amino acids. The V end was cut by 3 bases, the J end by 1 base, with 3 bases between. CDR3 bases: TGTGCCAGCAGTGACCCGAACACTGAAGCTTTCTTT. Amino acid sequence: CASSDPNTEAFF.

The chain couples TRBV27 to TRBJ2-1, with 7 bases that match TRBD2. J gave up 5 bases and V 2 bases, and 6 bases lay outside the gene matches. The CDR3 runs to 15 residues. Germline CDR1 and CDR2: MNHEY and SMNVEV (reference sequence). The CDR3 DNA is TGTGCCAGCAGTTTAAAGCGGGACCCCCACAATGAGCAGTTCTTC. It specifies CASSLKRDPHNEQFF.

V usage is TRBV18 and J usage is TRBJ2-6; 8 positions match TRBD1. Unmatched junction bases numbered 4, after V lost 3 bases and J lost 0 bases. Germline V lookup: CDR1 KGHSH, CDR2 LQKENI. This CDR3 region has 17 residues. This CDR3 is CASSPRQGISGANVLTF. The CDR3 DNA follows: TGTGCCAGCTCACCCCGACAGGGGATCTCTGGGGCCAACGTCCTGACTTTC.

The V call is TRBV6-1, the J call TRBJ1-1; D perhaps matches TRBD1 (6 bases). CDR3 length: 13 residues. From germline, CDR1 is MNHNS and CDR2 SASEGT. Trimming removed 8 bases at V and 0 bases at J, with 10 bases between. The CDR3: CASHREMNTEAFF. In DNA, the CDR3 is TGTGCCAGCCACAGGGAAATGAACACTGAAGCTTTCTTT.

The chain uses TRBV5-1 and TRBJ2-1; weak D call: TRBD2 (8 bases). Germline assignment: CDR1 SGHRS and CDR2 YFSETQ. The CDR3 has 15 amino acids. Trimming stripped 7 bases from V and 8 bases from J, with 22 bases between. The CDR3 loop is CASVRGTSGSDEQFF. The CDR3 bases are TGCGCCAGCGTCAGGGGGACTAGTGGATCTGATGAGCAGTTCTTC.

CDR3 coding DNA: TGTGCCAGTAGTATGTCCTTCTCGGGACAGGGAGGTGACCAGCCCCAGCATTTT. The encoded protein is CASSMSFSGQGGDQPQHF. The chain links TRBV19 to TRBJ1-5; 9 bases line up with TRBD1. With V trimmed by 3 bases and J by 7 bases, 16 bases remained unmatched. From germline, CDR1 is LNHDA and CDR2 SQIVND (reference sequence). The CDR3 length is 18 residues.

The rearrangement joins TRBV5-4 to TRBJ2-1; D may match TRBD1 or TRBD2 (5 bases each). The CDR3 contains 14 residues. CDR1 is SGHNT, CDR2 YYREEE, per germline (reference sequence). Trimming took off 0 bases at V and 6 bases at J, with 10 bases between the two ends. CDR3 DNA sequence: TGTGCCAGCAGCTTGGGAGGGGCATCCAATGAGCAGTTCTTC. This gives the protein CASSLGGASNEQFF.

V gene TRBV19 combines with J gene TRBJ1-1, with a tentative D call TRBD1 (6 bases). The V end lost 8 bases, the J end lost 2 bases, and 12 bases lay between the germline ends. Germline CDR1 LNHDA, CDR2 SQIVND (reference sequence). CDR3 length equals 13 residues. The CDR3 nucleotides are TGTGCCAGTGCCGGGACACTCAACACTGAAGCTTTCTTT. This gives the protein CASAGTLNTEAFF.

This sequence joins TRBV7-9 and TRBJ1-2; D perhaps matches TRBD1 (5 bases). Trimming removed 5 bases from V and 8 bases from J, with 18 bases in between. The CDR3 runs 14 residues. Germline values: CDR1 SEHNR, CDR2 FQNEAQ (reference sequence). CDR3 sequence (DNA): TGTGCCAGCAGCCCGATGACCGGGACGGGCGGCTACACCTTC. It codes for CASSPMTGTGGYTF.

This chain links TRBV28 with TRBJ2-5, with 7 bases identical to TRBD1. CDR3 size: 12 residues. Germline loops: CDR1 MDHEN, CDR2 SYDVKM. The V gene end was trimmed by 8 bases and the J gene end by 4 bases; junction bases not matched to a gene: 4. CDR3 loop: CASRTGGETQYF. CDR3 DNA sequence: TGTGCCAGCCGGACAGGAGGAGAGACCCAGTACTTC.

The CDR3 reads CASSHPRGIEQFF. In nucleotides, the CDR3 is TGTGCCAGCAGCCACCCCCGGGGCATAGAGCAGTTCTTC. The chain links TRBV4-2 to TRBJ2-1; the D call may be TRBD1 or TRBD2 (5 bases each). Looked up from germline, CDR1 is LGHNA and CDR2 is YNFKEQ. V gave up 3 bases and J gave up 10 bases, with 13 bases separating them. This CDR3 has 13 amino acids.

The chain recombines TRBV7-6 with TRBJ1-6; perhaps TRBD1 as D (5 bases). Germline CDR1 and CDR2: SGHVS and FNYEAQ. With 3 bases removed from V and 12 bases from J, the gap between germline ends came to 12 bases. The CDR3 totals 13 residues. CDR3 in DNA: TGTGCCAGCAGCTTGGGGACCGACTTACCCCTCCACTTT. Its translation: CASSLGTDLPLHF.

The V gene is TRBV28, the J gene TRBJ2-5, with 8 bases lining up with TRBD2. The germline V gene encodes CDR1 MDHEN and CDR2 SYDVKM. After removal of 6 bases from V and 2 bases from J, the junction contained 8 bases not matched to a gene. The CDR3 has 15 residues. The CDR3 loop reads CASSKSGRRQETQYF. Here the CDR3 DNA reads TGTGCCAGCAGCAAGAGCGGGAGAAGACAAGAGACCCAGTACTTC.